These 8 T cell receptor beta chains share one sample of origin, sequenced in a study of CD8+ T cells in alopecia areata. Sample treatment: oral pan-JAK inhibitor, 5-10 mg twice daily. Extracted RNA was reverse transcribed, and the resulting cDNA served as sequencing template. Clones were read by immunoSEQ multiplex PCR, and TCRdb kept only the in-frame ones, dropping some. This sample has around 300,000 clones, with about 60% found just once. The material was CD4+ T cells sorted from blood, obtained between weeks 51 and 52, from a patient treated with tofacitinib. These receptors all stem from a human donor with alopecia areata.

The chain recombines TRBV4-1 with TRBJ1-4, with TRBD1 as a possible D gene (5 bases). The CDR3 is made up of 17 amino acids. V shed 4 bases and J shed 8 bases, with 23 bases lying between them. Germline assignment: CDR1 MGHRA and CDR2 YSYEKL. DNA for the CDR3: TGCGCCAGCAGCCCCGGGCAGGGTGGCAGACGCGGGGAAAAACTGTTTTTT. Encoded protein: CASSPGQGGRRGEKLFF.

A remark on this clone: Other DNA sequences in the sample encode the same CDR3. The CDR3 spells CSVEGQGTDTQYF. The CDR3 region has the DNA TGCAGCGTTGAGGGCCAGGGAACAGATACGCAGTATTTT. J is TRBJ2-3 and V is TRBV29-1, with a weak D call TRBD1 (5 bases). Trimming stripped 3 bases from V and 3 bases from J, with 10 bases between. Germline loops: CDR1 SQVTM, CDR2 ANQGSEA. CDR3 length: 13 residues.

The V and J genes are TRBV13 and TRBJ2-5; 8 bases match TRBD1. Germline V CDR1 and CDR2: PRHDT, FYEKMQ (reference sequence). Losses at the gene ends were 5 bases for V and 5 bases for J; bases not matched to a gene: 7. The CDR3 extends over 14 amino acids. The CDR3 sequence is CASSLQGVVETQYF. The CDR3 DNA sequence: TGTGCCAGCAGCCTACAGGGGGTTGTGGAGACCCAGTACTTC. Full variable domain (remainder filled in from reference TRBV13 and TRBJ2-5): AAGVIQSPRHLIKEKRETATLKCYPIPRHDTVYWYQQGPGQDPQFLISFYEKMQSDKGSIPDRFSAQQFSDYHSELNMSSLELGDSALYFCASSLQGVVETQYFGPGTRLLVL.

The rearrangement links TRBV15 to TRBJ2-7; the match to TRBD1 covers 7 bases. The CDR3 is 16 residues long. V gave up 0 bases and J gave up 1 base; unmatched junction bases: 6. Germline values: CDR1 LNHNV, CDR2 YYDKDF (reference sequence). The CDR3 coding sequence is TGTGCCACCAGCAGAGATGTGGCAGGGGGATCCTACGAGCAGTACTTC. This encodes CATSRDVAGGSYEQYF.

The chain carries TRBV2 and TRBJ2-5; D may be TRBD2 (5 bases). The CDR3 runs to 13 residues. CDR1 is SNHLY and CDR2 is FYNNEI in the germline V gene. V was pared by 7 bases and J by 4 bases, with 13 bases between. As DNA, the CDR3 is TGTGCCAGCATCCGGGGAGTTGGAGAGACCCAGTACTTC. Encoded protein: CASIRGVGETQYF.

Notes on this clone: A read error may explain this, as a much larger clone is one base away. V is TRBV11-2 and J is TRBJ2-7; TRBD1 is a possible D gene (6 bases). CDR1 and CDR2 (germline): SGHAT, FQNNGV. This CDR3 contains 12 residues. V was clipped by 3 bases and J by 6 bases, with 9 bases between them. CDR3 in DNA: TGTGCCAGCAGCTTCGTCAGGGGCGAGCAGTACTTC. Its protein product is CASSFVRGEQYF.

This clone has a handful of counts. The V and J genes are TRBV29-1 and TRBJ1-1, with D possibly TRBD1 on 6 matching bases. The CDR3 is 13 amino acids. Germline-derived CDR1 and CDR2 are SQVTM and ANQGSEA. V shed 8 bases and J shed 1 base, with 14 bases lying between them. The CDR3 reads CSLETGQNTEAFF. The CDR3, as DNA: TGCAGCTTAGAGACAGGTCAGAACACTGAAGCTTTCTTT.

V is TRBV29-1 and J is TRBJ2-7; the D gene is possibly TRBD1 (6 bases). From germline, CDR1 is SQVTM and CDR2 ANQGSEA. V shed 4 bases and J shed 2 bases, with 12 bases lying between them. There are 13 residues in the CDR3. CDR3 sequence reads: CSVGTVDAYEQYF. In DNA form, the CDR3 reads TGCAGCGTTGGGACAGTGGATGCCTACGAGCAGTACTTC.